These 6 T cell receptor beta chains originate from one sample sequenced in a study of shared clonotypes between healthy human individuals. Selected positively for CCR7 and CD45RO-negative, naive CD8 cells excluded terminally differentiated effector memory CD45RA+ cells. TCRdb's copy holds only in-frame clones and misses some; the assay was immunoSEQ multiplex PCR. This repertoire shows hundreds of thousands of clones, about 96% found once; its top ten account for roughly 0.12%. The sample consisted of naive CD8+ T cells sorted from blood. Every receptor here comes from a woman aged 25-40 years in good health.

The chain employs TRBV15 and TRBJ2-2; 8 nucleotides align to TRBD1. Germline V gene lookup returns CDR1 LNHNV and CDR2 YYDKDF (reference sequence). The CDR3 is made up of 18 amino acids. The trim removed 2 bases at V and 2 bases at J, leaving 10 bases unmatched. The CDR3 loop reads CATSRLALRGRNTGELFF. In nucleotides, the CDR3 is TGTGCCACCAGCAGACTCGCACTCAGGGGGCGCAACACCGGGGAGCTGTTTTTT.

The CDR3 sequence: CASSWGQGGGSYTF. The CDR3 nucleotides read TGTGCCAGCAGCTGGGGACAGGGCGGCGGGAGCTACACCTTC. This chain links TRBV13 with TRBJ1-2, with 9 positions matching TRBD1. Germline V gives CDR1 PRHDT, CDR2 FYEKMQ (reference sequence). V shed 4 bases and J 9 bases; nucleotides not matched to a gene: 9. The CDR3 is 14 amino acids.

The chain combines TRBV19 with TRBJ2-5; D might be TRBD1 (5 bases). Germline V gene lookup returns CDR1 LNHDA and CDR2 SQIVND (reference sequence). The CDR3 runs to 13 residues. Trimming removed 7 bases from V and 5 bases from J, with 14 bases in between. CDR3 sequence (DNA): TGTGCCAGTAAGGAAGGGGCCGGGGAGACCCAGTACTTC. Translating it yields CASKEGAGETQYF.

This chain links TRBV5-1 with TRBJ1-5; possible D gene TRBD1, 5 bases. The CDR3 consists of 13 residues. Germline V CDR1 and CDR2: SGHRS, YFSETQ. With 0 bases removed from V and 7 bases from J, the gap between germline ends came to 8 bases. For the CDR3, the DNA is TGCGCCAGCAGCTTGGTTGGGGGACAGCCCCAGCATTTT. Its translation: CASSLVGGQPQHF.

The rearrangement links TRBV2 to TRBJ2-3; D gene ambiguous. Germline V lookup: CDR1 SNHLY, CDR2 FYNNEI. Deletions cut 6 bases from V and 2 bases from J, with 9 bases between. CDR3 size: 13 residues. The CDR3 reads CASRPVNTDTQYF. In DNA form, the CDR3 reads TGTGCCAGCAGACCAGTAAACACAGATACGCAGTATTTT.

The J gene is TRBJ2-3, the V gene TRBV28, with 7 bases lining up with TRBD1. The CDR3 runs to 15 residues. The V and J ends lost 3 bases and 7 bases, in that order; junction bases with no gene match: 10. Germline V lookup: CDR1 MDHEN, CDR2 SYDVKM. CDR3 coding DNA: TGTGCCAGCAGTTTTTCCCCCAGAGGGGGCTATACGCAGTATTTT. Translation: CASSFSPRGGYTQYF. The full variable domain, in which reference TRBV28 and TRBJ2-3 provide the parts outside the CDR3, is DVKVTQSSRYLVKRTGEKVFLECVQDMDHENMFWYRQDPGLGLRLIYFSYDVKMKEKGDIPEGYSVSREKKERFSLILESASTNQTSMYLCASSFSPRGGYTQYFGPGTRLTVL.